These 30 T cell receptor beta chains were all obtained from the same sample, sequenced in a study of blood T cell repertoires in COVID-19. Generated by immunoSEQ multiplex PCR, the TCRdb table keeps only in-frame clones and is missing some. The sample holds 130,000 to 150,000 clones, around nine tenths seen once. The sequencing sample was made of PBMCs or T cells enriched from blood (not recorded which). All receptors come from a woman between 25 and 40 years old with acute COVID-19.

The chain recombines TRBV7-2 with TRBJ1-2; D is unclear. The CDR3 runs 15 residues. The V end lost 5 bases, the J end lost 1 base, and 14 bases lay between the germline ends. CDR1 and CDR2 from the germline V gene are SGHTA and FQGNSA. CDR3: CASSPGGGINYGYTF. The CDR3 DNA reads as TGTGCCAGCAGCCCGGGTGGAGGGATTAACTATGGCTACACCTTC.

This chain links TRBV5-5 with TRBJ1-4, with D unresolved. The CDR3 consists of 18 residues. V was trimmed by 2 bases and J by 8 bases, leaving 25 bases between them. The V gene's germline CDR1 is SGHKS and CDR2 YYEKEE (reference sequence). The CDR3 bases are TGTGCCAGCAGCTTAAGGCCCGTCTCGGGGTACCTCTACGAAAAACTGTTTTTT. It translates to CASSLRPVSGYLYEKLFF. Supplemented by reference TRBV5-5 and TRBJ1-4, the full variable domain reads DAGVTQSPTHLIKTRGQQVTLRCSPISGHKSVSWYQQVLGQGPQFIFQYYEKEERGRGNFPDRFSARQFPNYSSELNVNALLLGDSALYLCASSLRPVSGYLYEKLFFGSGTQLSVL.

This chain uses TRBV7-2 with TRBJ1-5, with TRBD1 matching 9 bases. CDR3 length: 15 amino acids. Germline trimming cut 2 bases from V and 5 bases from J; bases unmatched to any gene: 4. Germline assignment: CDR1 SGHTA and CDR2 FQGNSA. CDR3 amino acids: CASSLMGQGHQPQHF. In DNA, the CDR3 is TGTGCCAGCAGCTTAATGGGACAGGGCCATCAGCCCCAGCATTTT.

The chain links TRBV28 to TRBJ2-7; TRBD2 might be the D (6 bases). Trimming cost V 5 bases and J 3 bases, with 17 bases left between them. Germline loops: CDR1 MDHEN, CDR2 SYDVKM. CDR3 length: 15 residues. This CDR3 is CASSTLRDFLYEQYF. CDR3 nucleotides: TGTGCCAGCAGTACTCTTCGGGACTTCCTCTACGAGCAGTACTTC.

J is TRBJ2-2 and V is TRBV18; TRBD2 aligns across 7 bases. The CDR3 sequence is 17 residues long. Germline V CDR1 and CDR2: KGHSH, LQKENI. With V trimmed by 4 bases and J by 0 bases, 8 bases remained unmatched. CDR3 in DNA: TGTGCCAGCTCACAACCCGGACTAGGTCCGAACACCGGGGAGCTGTTTTTT. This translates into CASSQPGLGPNTGELFF. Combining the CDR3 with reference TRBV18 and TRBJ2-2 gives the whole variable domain NAGVMQNPRHLVRRRGQEARLRCSPMKGHSHVYWYRQLPEEGLKFMVYLQKENIIDESGMPKERFSAEFPKEGPSILRIQQVVRGDSAAYFCASSQPGLGPNTGELFFGEGSRLTVL.

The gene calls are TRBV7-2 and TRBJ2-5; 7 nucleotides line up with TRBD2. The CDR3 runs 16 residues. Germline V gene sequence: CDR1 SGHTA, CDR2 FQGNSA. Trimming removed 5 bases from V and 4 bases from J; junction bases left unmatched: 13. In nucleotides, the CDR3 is TGTGCCAGCAGCCCTACTAGCGCTCAGGGCAGAGAGACCCAGTACTTC. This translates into CASSPTSAQGRETQYF. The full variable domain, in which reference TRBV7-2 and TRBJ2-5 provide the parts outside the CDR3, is GAGVSQSPSNKVTEKGKDVELRCDPISGHTALYWYRQSLGQGLEFLIYFQGNSAPDKSGLPSDRFSAERTGGSVSTLTIQRTQQEDSAVYLCASSPTSAQGRETQYFGPGTRLLVL.

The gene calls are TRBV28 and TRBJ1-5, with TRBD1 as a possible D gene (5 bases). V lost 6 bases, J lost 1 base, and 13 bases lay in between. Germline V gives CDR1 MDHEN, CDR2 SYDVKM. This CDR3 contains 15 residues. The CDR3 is CASRAGMESNQPQHF. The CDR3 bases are TGTGCCAGCAGAGCAGGGATGGAAAGCAATCAGCCCCAGCATTTT.

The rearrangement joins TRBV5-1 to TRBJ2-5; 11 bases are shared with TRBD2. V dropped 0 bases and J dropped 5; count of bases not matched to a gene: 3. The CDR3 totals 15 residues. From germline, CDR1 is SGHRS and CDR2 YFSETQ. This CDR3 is CASSLVLAGDETQYF. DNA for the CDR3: TGCGCCAGCAGCTTGGTACTAGCGGGAGATGAGACCCAGTACTTC.

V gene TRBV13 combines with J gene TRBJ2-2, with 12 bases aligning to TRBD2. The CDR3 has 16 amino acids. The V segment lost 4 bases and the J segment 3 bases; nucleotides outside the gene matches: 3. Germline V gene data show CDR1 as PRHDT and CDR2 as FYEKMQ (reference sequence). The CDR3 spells CASSYRLAGDTGELFF. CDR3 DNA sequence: TGTGCCAGCAGCTACAGACTAGCGGGAGACACCGGGGAGCTGTTTTTT.

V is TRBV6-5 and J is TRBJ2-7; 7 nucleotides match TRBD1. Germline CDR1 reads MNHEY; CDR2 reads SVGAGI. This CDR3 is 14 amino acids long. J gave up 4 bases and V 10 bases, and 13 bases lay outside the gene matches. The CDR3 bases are TGTGCCACCAAAGCCGGGACAGTACCTTACGAGCAGTACTTC. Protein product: CATKAGTVPYEQYF.

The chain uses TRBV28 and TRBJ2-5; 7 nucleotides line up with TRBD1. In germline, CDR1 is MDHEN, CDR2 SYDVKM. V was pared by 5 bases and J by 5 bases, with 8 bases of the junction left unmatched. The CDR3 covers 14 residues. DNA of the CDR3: TGTGCCAGCAGTCGACAGGGTCGAGTGGAGACCCAGTACTTC. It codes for CASSRQGRVETQYF.

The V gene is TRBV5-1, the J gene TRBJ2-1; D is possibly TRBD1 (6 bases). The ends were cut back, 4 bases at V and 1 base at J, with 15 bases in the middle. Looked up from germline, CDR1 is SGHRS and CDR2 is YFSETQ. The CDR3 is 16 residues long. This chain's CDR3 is CASSHANRVSYNEQFF. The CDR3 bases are TGCGCCAGCAGCCACGCCAACAGGGTTTCCTACAATGAGCAGTTCTTC.

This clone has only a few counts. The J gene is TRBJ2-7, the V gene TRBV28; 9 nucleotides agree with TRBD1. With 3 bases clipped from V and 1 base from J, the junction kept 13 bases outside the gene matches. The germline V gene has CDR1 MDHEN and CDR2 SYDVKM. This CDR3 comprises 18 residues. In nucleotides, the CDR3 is TGTGCCAGCAGTTTTTGGATGTTGAAGGACAGGGGTTCCTACGAGCAGTACTTC. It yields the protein CASSFWMLKDRGSYEQYF.

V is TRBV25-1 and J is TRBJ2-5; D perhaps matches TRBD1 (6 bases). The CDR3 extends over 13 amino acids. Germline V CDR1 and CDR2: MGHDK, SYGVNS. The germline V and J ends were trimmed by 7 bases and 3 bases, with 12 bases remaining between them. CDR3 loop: CASMAAGEETQYF. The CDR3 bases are TGTGCCAGCATGGCGGCAGGGGAAGAGACCCAGTACTTC.

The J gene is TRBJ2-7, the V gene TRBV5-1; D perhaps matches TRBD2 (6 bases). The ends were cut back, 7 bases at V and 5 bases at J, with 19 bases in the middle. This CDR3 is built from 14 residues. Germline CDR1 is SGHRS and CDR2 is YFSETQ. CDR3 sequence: CASEEGAGYDEQYF. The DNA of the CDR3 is TGCGCCAGCGAAGAAGGCGCGGGATATGACGAGCAGTACTTC.

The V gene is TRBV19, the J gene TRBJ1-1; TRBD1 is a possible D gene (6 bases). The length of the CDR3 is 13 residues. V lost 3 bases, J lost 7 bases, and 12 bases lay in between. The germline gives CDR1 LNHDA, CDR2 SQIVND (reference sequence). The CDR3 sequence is CASSMANRVEAFF. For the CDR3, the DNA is TGTGCCAGTAGTATGGCTAACAGGGTTGAAGCTTTCTTT.

CDR3 nucleotide sequence: TGCGCCAGCAGCTTGGTCGGAGTTAGCGGGCAAGAGACCCAGTACTTC. This gives the protein CASSLVGVSGQETQYF. The chain carries TRBV5-1 and TRBJ2-5, with 7 bases aligning to TRBD2. CDR3 length: 16 residues. From germline, CDR1 is SGHRS and CDR2 YFSETQ. J was trimmed by 2 bases and V by 0 bases; bases with no gene match: 7. The full variable domain, its missing parts supplied by reference TRBV5-1 and TRBJ2-5, is KAGVTQTPRYLIKTRGQQVTLSCSPISGHRSVSWYQQTPGQGLQFLFEYFSETQRNKGNFPGRFSGRQFSNSRSEMNVSTLELGDSALYLCASSLVGVSGQETQYFGPGTRLLVL.

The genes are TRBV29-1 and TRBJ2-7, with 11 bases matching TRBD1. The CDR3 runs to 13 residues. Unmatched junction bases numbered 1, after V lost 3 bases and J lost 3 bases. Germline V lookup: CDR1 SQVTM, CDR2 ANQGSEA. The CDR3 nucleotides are TGCAGCGTTGAGGGGACAGGGGGCTACGAGCAGTACTTC. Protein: CSVEGTGGYEQYF.

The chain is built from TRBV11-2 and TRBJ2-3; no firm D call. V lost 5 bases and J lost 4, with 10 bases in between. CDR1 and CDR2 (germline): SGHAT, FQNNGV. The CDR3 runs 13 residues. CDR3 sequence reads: CASSRAASDTQYF. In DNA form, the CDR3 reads TGTGCCAGCAGCCGCGCAGCGTCAGATACGCAGTATTTT.

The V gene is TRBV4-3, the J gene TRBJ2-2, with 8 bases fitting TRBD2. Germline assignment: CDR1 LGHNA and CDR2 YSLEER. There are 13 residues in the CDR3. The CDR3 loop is CAIAPGLGGELFF. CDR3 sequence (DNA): TGCGCGATCGCCCCGGGACTAGGGGGGGAGCTGTTTTTT.

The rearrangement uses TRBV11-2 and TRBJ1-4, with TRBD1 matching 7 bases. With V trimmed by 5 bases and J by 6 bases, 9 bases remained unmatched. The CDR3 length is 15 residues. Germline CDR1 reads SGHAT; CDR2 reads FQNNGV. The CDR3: CASSTGGGGHEKLFF. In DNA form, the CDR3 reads TGTGCCAGCAGCACTGGTGGAGGGGGCCATGAAAAACTGTTTTTT.

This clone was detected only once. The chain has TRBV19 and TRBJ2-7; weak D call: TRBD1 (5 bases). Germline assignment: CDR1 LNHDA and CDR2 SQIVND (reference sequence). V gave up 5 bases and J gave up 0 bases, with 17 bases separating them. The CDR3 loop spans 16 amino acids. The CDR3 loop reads CASSAQGRRSSYEQYF. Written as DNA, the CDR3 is TGTGCCAGTAGTGCCCAGGGAAGGAGAAGCTCCTACGAGCAGTACTTC.

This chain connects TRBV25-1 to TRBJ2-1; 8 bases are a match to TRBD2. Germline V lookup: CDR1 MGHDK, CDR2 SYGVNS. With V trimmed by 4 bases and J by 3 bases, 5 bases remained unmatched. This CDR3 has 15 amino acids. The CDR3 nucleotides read TGTGCCAGCAGTGCTGCGGGGGGCCACTACAATGAGCAGTTCTTC. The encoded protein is CASSAAGGHYNEQFF.

The CDR3 DNA follows: TGTGCCACCAGTGATGCAGGGGATACGGATACGCAGTATTTT. It yields the protein CATSDAGDTDTQYF. V usage is TRBV24-1 and J usage is TRBJ2-3; D is perhaps TRBD1 (6 bases). The CDR3 loop spans 14 amino acids. V lost 3 bases and J 6 bases, leaving 12 bases between the germline ends. Germline CDR1 and CDR2: KGHDR and SFDVKD.

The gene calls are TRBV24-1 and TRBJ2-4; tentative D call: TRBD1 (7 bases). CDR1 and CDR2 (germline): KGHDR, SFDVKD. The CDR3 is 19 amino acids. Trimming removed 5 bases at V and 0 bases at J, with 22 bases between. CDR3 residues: CATSGPLGGQPKAKNIQYF. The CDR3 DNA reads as TGTGCCACCAGTGGGCCCCTGGGGGGACAGCCGAAAGCCAAAAACATTCAGTACTTC.

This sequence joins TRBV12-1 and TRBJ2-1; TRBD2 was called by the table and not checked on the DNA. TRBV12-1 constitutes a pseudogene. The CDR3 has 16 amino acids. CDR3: CASSSATGTRYNEQFF. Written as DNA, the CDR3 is TGTGCCAGCAGCTCGGCTACCGGGACTAGGTACAATGAGCAGTTCTTC.

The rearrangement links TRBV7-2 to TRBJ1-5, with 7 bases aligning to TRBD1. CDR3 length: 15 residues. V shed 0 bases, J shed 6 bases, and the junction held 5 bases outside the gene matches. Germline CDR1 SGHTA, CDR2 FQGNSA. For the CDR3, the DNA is TGTGCCAGCAGCTTAGCGCTCGGGGACAGTCAGCCCCAGCATTTT. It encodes CASSLALGDSQPQHF.

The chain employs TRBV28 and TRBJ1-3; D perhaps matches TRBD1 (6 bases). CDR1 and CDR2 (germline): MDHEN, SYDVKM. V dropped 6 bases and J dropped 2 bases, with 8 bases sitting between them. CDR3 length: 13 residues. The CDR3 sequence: CASRQGPGNTIYF. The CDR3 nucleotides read TGTGCCAGCAGACAGGGTCCTGGAAACACCATATATTTT.

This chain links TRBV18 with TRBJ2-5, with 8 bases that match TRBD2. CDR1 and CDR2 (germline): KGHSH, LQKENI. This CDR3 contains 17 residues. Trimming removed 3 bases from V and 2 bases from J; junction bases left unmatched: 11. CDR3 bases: TGTGCCAGCTCACCCGTTACTAGCGGAGAAGTACAAGAGACCCAGTACTTC. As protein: CASSPVTSGEVQETQYF.

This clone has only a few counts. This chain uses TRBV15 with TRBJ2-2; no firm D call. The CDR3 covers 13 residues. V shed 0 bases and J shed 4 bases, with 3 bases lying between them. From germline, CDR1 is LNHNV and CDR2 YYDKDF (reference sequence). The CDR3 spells CATSRDRTGELFF. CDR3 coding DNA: TGTGCCACCAGCAGAGATCGCACCGGGGAGCTGTTTTTT.